There are many counts of the clone carrying this T cell receptor (beta chain). The antigen remains undetermined. The data stem from a study of T-cell memory formation after mild COVID-19. Points from the study as a whole: Second-wave clones reaching peak frequency on day 37 lacked confirmed SARS-CoV-2 specificity. Pre-infection memory carried some responding clones, suggesting that cross-reactive memory joined.

It was 5'RACE with constant-segment primers that produced the TCR alpha and TCR beta cDNA libraries, which carried sample barcodes and UMIs. TCRdb re-analysed the 5' RACE reads in MiXCR, keeping a single row per CDR3 protein. Of 560,000 or so distinct CDR3 sequences in the sample, roughly 17% are singletons; the top ten hold less than 10%. Trimming took off 5 bases at V and 0 bases at J, with 11 bases between the two ends. CDR3 length: 14 residues. J is TRBJ2-7 and V is TRBV12-3 or TRBV12-4; no definite D call. The source is an adult woman who had mild COVID-19 (a few samples of this study predate the infection). Cell type and time point are not known. Input material: PBMCs or a T cell subset sorted from them (not recorded which). The CDR3 DNA follows: TGTGCCAGCAGTCCGGGCAGACGCTCCTACGAGCAGTACTTC. This gives the protein CASSPGRRSYEQYF.